The present TCR beta chain was sequenced within a study of OX40 agonist ivuxolimab in advanced cancers. For context, the study as a whole: Ivuxolimab, which targeted the costimulatory receptor OX40 (CD134), was an agonistic, fully human IgG2 monoclonal antibody. Peripheral TCRbeta sequencing was intended to test whether TCR sequence diversity was altered and clonal T-cell expansion was caused by ivuxolimab. Of the 50 or so patients in dose escalation, some 20 had hepatocellular carcinoma, about 15 had melanoma, 9 had renal cell carcinoma and 9 had head and neck cancer. Intravenous ivuxolimab was administered to patients every 2 weeks at six dose levels: 0.01, 0.1, 0.3, 1.5, 3 and 10 mg/kg. Prior anti-PD-1, anti-PD-L1 or anti-CTLA-4 therapy was permitted, and checkpoint inhibitors had been received by roughly 40% of dose-escalation patients. Partial responses were achieved by three dose-escalation patients, of whom one had hepatocellular carcinoma and two had cutaneous melanoma. A male proportion of approximately 83% and a mean age of around 60 years, ranging from about 20 to 80, were recorded for the dose-escalation cohort. The paper describes the monotherapy dose-escalation part (N of about 54 patients) of the phase I trial of ivuxolimab. Paper-wide results and their limitations: In the 0.1-3.0 mg/kg groups, partial responders were among the patients with the lowest normalized peripheral clonal expansion, particularly in CD8+ T cells. At doses from 0.1 to 3.0 mg/kg, clonal expansion was seen in both CD4+ and CD8+ blood T cells between baseline and week 6. On average, CD8+ T cells showed more expanded clones than CD4+ T cells after ivuxolimab. Which antigens the clonally expanded peripheral T cells were specific for was not determined. Low levels of normalized T-cell clonal expansion were also seen in some patients who did not respond.

For sequencing of the TCRbeta CDR3 region, genomic DNA was extracted from the sorted cells. TCRbeta CDR3 regions were sequenced using the immunoSEQ Assay. The table comes from immuneACCESS by way of TCRdb, which keeps in-frame sequences with V and J called. Part of the clones is missing from these tables; in studies checked, under half for an unresolved V gene and the rest for unknown reasons. This sample gives tens of thousands of clones in total; 80% to 90% of them show up just once. Over 7% of the sample belongs to the ten largest clones. The trial excluded patients who had a history of autoimmune disease or were on systemic immunosuppression. Peripheral blood for TCR sequencing was collected from all dose cohorts at baseline, on cycle 4 day 1, and on cycle 7 day 1. The samples were taken from a phase I, first-in-human, multicenter, open-label dose-escalation trial of ivuxolimab. Adults with locally advanced or metastatic melanoma, renal cell carcinoma, hepatocellular carcinoma or head and neck squamous cell carcinoma were enrolled in the trial. Before TCR sequencing, CD4+ and CD8+ T cells were separately sorted from peripheral blood.

As to this clone: No cognate antigen has been identified for it. No base quality values were provided; no much bigger clone lies one nucleotide off.

The origin of this receptor is an adult with an advanced solid tumor such as melanoma, head and neck, liver or kidney cancer. Source: CD4+ or CD8+ T cells sorted from blood, taken in a trial of the OX40 agonist ivuxolimab.

The CDR3 reads CASSPTSGTPQETQYF. The DNA sequence is as follows: TGTGCCAGCAGCCCGACTAGCGGGACCCCCCAAGAGACCCAGTACTTC. The V and J segments used are TRBV7-3 and TRBJ2-5; 11 bases in the middle match TRBD2. Inclusive of the bounding cysteine and phenylalanine, the CDR3 is 16 residues long. The kept DNA is CDR3 alone, 48 bases in frame from the first base. Looking up the germline V gene yields CDR1 SGHTA and CDR2 FQGTGA. Clipping removes 5 bases from V and 1 base from J, with 6 as the unmatched junction base count.